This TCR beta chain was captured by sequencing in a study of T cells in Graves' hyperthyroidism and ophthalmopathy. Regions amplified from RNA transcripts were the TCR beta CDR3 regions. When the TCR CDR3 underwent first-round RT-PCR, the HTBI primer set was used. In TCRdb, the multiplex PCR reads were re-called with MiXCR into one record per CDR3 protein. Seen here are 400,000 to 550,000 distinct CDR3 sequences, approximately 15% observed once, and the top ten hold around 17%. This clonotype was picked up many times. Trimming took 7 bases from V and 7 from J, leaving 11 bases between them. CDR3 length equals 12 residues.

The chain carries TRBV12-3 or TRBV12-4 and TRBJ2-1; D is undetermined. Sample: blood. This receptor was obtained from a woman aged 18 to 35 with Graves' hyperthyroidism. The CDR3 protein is CASTPTENEQFF. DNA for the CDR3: TGTGCCAGCACACCTACAGAGAATGAGCAGTTCTTC.